This T cell receptor beta chain was captured in a study of cytomegalovirus exposure and HLA in healthy donors. Primers: 60 Vbeta forward and 13 Jbeta reverse. Assay: immunoSEQ multiplex PCR; the TCRdb copy retains only in-frame clones and omits some. The sample has 100,000 to 150,000 clones, and its top ten clones hold roughly 1%. Regarding this clone: Its cognate antigen is unknown.

CDR3 size: 17 residues. CDR1 is SGHRS, CDR2 YFSETQ, per germline. Study-level findings and limits: According to the study, some 160 TCR beta chains were cytomegalovirus-associated. Other equally common chains were less clonally expanded than HLA-associated TCR beta chains, a later analysis showed. Analysis was carried out at a later point, and it linked a missense DCLRE1C variant to TCR beta V- and J-gene trimming. Certain indistinguishable V segments, among them TRBV6-2 and TRBV6-3, were excluded.

The chain employs TRBV5-1 and TRBJ2-5; 11 bases match TRBD2. The J call is in doubt because the DNA end fits TRBJ2-7 better. The origin of this receptor is a man aged 18 to 29 in good health and CMV-seronegative. Sequenced sample: PBMCs. The CDR3 sequence: CASSNLVELAGVGEQYF. The CDR3 DNA is TGCGCCAGCAGTAATTTGGTGGAACTAGCGGGAGTCGGCGAGCAGTACTTC.